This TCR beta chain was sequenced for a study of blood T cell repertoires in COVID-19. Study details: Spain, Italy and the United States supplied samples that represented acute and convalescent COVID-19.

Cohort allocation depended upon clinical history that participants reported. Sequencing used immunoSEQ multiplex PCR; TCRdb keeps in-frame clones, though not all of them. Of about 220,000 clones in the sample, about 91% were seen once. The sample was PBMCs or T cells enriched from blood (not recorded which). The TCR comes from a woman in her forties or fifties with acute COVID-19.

CDR3 loop: CASSGREGTWNEQFF. CDR3 in DNA: TGTGCCAGTAGTGGGCGGGAGGGCACTTGGAATGAGCAGTTCTTC. This chain links TRBV19 with TRBJ2-1; 9 bases are shared with TRBD2. Trimming at V came to 5 bases and at J to 7 bases, leaving 9 bases not matched to a gene. The V gene's germline CDR1 is LNHDA and CDR2 SQIVND (reference sequence). This CDR3 has 15 residues.